The 27 T cell receptor beta chains in this list originate from one sample, sequenced in a study of cytomegalovirus exposure and HLA in healthy donors. The PCR employed 60 Vbeta primers together with 13 Jbeta primers. This table comes from immunoSEQ multiplex PCR, and its TCRdb copy is limited to in-frame clones, with some not included. Among 110,000 to 150,000 clones listed, approximately 80% were seen once. The sequenced sample was PBMCs. These receptors were taken from a woman between 40 and 50 years old in good health and CMV-seropositive.

The rearrangement uses TRBV7-8 and TRBJ2-1; weak D call: TRBD2 (5 bases). Germline V lookup: CDR1 SGHVS, CDR2 FQNEAQ. Trimming removed 6 bases at V and 2 bases at J, with 17 bases between. The CDR3 is 16 residues long. This CDR3 is CASSQKLGATYNEQFF. Here the CDR3 DNA reads TGTGCCAGCAGTCAAAAGTTGGGAGCCACCTACAATGAGCAGTTCTTC.

The V call is TRBV7-2, the J call TRBJ2-3, with 7 bases identical to TRBD2. Germline V gives CDR1 SGHTA, CDR2 FQGNSA. V shed 3 bases, J shed 0 bases, and the junction held 0 bases outside the gene matches. The CDR3 is 14 residues long. The CDR3 sequence is CASSFSGSTDTQYF. In DNA form, the CDR3 reads TGTGCCAGCAGCTTTAGCGGGAGCACAGATACGCAGTATTTT.

The count of this clone is one. This rearrangement joins TRBV5-8 to TRBJ2-5; the match to TRBD2 covers 8 bases. CDR1 and CDR2 (germline): SGHTS, YDEGEE. This CDR3 spans 12 amino acids. V trimming: 5 bases; J trimming: 11 bases; junction bases outside the gene matches: 8. The CDR3 sequence: CASSLPGGEQYF. The CDR3, as DNA: TGTGCCAGCAGTCTTCCCGGGGGGGAGCAGTACTTC.

The chain uses TRBV27 and TRBJ2-5, with 8 bases that match TRBD1. This CDR3 region has 15 residues. CDR1 and CDR2 (germline): MNHEY, SMNVEV (reference sequence). Unmatched junction bases numbered 7, after V lost 5 bases and J lost 2 bases. The CDR3 reads CASSPDRAIQETQYF. CDR3 coding DNA: TGTGCCAGCAGTCCGGACAGGGCAATACAAGAGACCCAGTACTTC.

The J gene is TRBJ2-5, the V gene TRBV7-9; TRBD2 is a possible D gene (6 bases). Germline V CDR1 and CDR2: SEHNR, FQNEAQ (reference sequence). V was pared by 5 bases and J by 5 bases, with 15 bases between. The CDR3 runs to 14 residues. CDR3 region: CASSARNREETQYF. DNA of the CDR3: TGTGCCAGCAGCGCGAGAAACCGGGAGGAGACCCAGTACTTC. The whole variable domain, remainder taken from reference TRBV7-9 and TRBJ2-5, is DTGVSQNPRHKITKRGQNVTFRCDPISEHNRLYWYRQTLGQGPEFLTYFQNEAQLEKSRLLSDRFSAERPKGSFSTLEIQRTEQGDSAMYLCASSARNREETQYFGPGTRLLVL.

The CDR3 reads CASSVGGILTGELFF. DNA of the CDR3: TGTGCCAGCAGCGTAGGAGGGATCCTCACCGGGGAGCTGTTTTTT. This chain joins TRBV9 and TRBJ2-2, with D possibly being TRBD2 (5 bases). This CDR3 has 15 residues. V lost 0 bases, J lost 4 bases, and 10 bases lay in between. CDR1 SGDLS and CDR2 YYNGEE come from the germline V gene. Full variable domain (outside the CDR3, taken from reference TRBV9 and TRBJ2-2): DSGVTQTPKHLITATGQRVTLRCSPRSGDLSVYWYQQSLDQGLQFLIQYYNGEERAKGNILERFSAQQFPDLHSELNLSSLELGDSALYFCASSVGGILTGELFFGEGSRLTVL.

The chain combines TRBV15 with TRBJ2-5; D gene ambiguous. The length of the CDR3 is 12 residues. V shed 1 base and J shed 10 bases, with 10 bases lying between them. In germline, CDR1 is LNHNV, CDR2 YYDKDF (reference sequence). CDR3 in DNA: TGTGCCACCAGCAGAGGTCCAGGTGACCAGTACTTC. This codes for CATSRGPGDQYF.

J is TRBJ2-7 and V is TRBV4-2; TRBD2 aligns across 7 bases. Losses at the gene ends were 2 bases for V and 3 bases for J; bases not matched to a gene: 4. CDR3 length: 14 residues. CDR1 is LGHNA and CDR2 is YNFKEQ in the germline V gene. CDR3 DNA: TGTGCCAGCAGCCAAAATGGGGGGGGCTACGAGCAGTACTTC. It translates to CASSQNGGGYEQYF.

This chain links TRBV5-1 with TRBJ2-6; perhaps TRBD1 as D (5 bases). The CDR3 runs 16 residues. Looked up from germline, CDR1 is SGHRS and CDR2 is YFSETQ. Trimming pared 4 bases from V and 0 bases from J, leaving 11 bases between. The CDR3 reads CASSPGHNSGANVLTF. In DNA, the CDR3 is TGCGCCAGCAGCCCCGGACACAACTCTGGGGCCAACGTCCTGACTTTC.

This chain links TRBV9 with TRBJ2-7, with TRBD1 identical over 11 bases. The junction had 7 bases not matched to a gene; V was cut back by 0 bases and J by 2 bases. The CDR3 has 17 residues. Germline V gene lookup returns CDR1 SGDLS and CDR2 YYNGEE. CDR3 DNA sequence: TGTGCCAGCAGCGTAGCTGCACCGGGACAGGGGGCCTACGAGCAGTACTTC. Translating gives CASSVAAPGQGAYEQYF.

The J gene is TRBJ2-1, the V gene TRBV9; TRBD2 agrees at 7 bases. V shed 2 bases, J shed 5 bases, and the junction held 7 bases outside the gene matches. Germline CDR1 and CDR2: SGDLS and YYNGEE. CDR3 length: 15 residues. The CDR3 loop reads CASSVASGAHNEQFF. The CDR3 DNA follows: TGTGCCAGCAGCGTGGCTAGCGGAGCCCACAATGAGCAGTTCTTC.

The chain couples TRBV7-9 to TRBJ2-3, with D possibly TRBD2 on 7 matching bases. The germline CDR1 and CDR2 sequences are SEHNR and FQNEAQ (reference sequence). The CDR3 has 14 residues. V dropped 5 bases and J dropped 5 bases, with 14 bases sitting between them. As DNA, the CDR3 is TGTGCCAGCAGCATACAGGGAGGGATAGATACGCAGTATTTT. Amino acid sequence: CASSIQGGIDTQYF.

The gene calls are TRBV11-2 and TRBJ2-3; 7 nucleotides align to TRBD1. Germline CDR1 SGHAT, CDR2 FQNNGV. Trimming removed 5 bases from V and 4 bases from J; junction bases left unmatched: 15. This CDR3 comprises 17 residues. The CDR3 spells CASSPRARGNGADTQYF. CDR3 coding DNA: TGTGCCAGCAGCCCGAGGGCCAGGGGGAATGGTGCAGATACGCAGTATTTT.

This rearrangement joins TRBV29-1 to TRBJ2-1; D may be TRBD2 (5 bases). The CDR3 is 15 residues long. V was cut by 2 bases and J by 3 bases, with 14 bases left in between. Germline V lookup: CDR1 SQVTM, CDR2 ANQGSEA. For the CDR3, the DNA is TGCAGCGTTGAAATTCGGGGTGCGGTCTACAATGAGCAGTTCTTC. Protein: CSVEIRGAVYNEQFF.

This clone was recorded once. V gene TRBV10-1 combines with J gene TRBJ2-7, with D perhaps TRBD1 (7 bases). The germline V gene encodes CDR1 WNHNN and CDR2 SYGVQD (reference sequence). This CDR3 spans 16 amino acids. V was clipped by 6 bases and J by 3 bases, with 21 bases between them. This CDR3 is CASRLKGGRGVYEQYF. The CDR3 DNA follows: TGCGCCAGCAGACTAAAGGGTGGCAGGGGGGTCTACGAGCAGTACTTC.

This rearrangement joins TRBV6-5 to TRBJ1-2, with D possibly being TRBD1 (6 bases). Trimming left V 6 bases short and J 0 bases short, with 8 bases between. The CDR3 has 13 residues. The germline gives CDR1 MNHEY, CDR2 SVGAGI. CDR3 protein: CASSDRSNYGYTF. The CDR3 DNA sequence: TGTGCCAGCAGCGACAGGTCTAACTATGGCTACACCTTC.

This chain joins TRBV9 and TRBJ2-7, with TRBD2 as a possible D gene (7 bases). V lost 3 bases to trimming and J lost 0 bases, with 16 bases between them. The CDR3 loop spans 16 amino acids. Germline V CDR1 and CDR2: SGDLS, YYNGEE. CDR3 DNA: TGTGCCAGCAGCGCCGAGGGGGGGCAAGCCTCCTACGAGCAGTACTTC. Protein: CASSAEGGQASYEQYF.

The chain links TRBV7-2 to TRBJ2-1, with D tentatively TRBD2 (5 bases). V was shortened by 3 bases and J by 2 bases, with 11 bases between the two germline ends. This CDR3 comprises 15 residues. Germline V gene data show CDR1 as SGHTA and CDR2 as FQGNSA. CDR3 sequence (DNA): TGTGCCAGCAGCTTGGCGGGCCGGACCTACAATGAGCAGTTCTTC. It specifies CASSLAGRTYNEQFF.

This rearrangement joins TRBV7-8 to TRBJ2-5; weak D call: TRBD1 (7 bases). Germline lookup yields CDR1 SGHVS and CDR2 FQNEAQ. The length of the CDR3 is 16 residues. V was shortened by 5 bases and J by 5 bases, with 21 bases between the two germline ends. The CDR3: CASSHRRGRMMETQYF. In DNA form, the CDR3 reads TGTGCCAGCAGCCACCGGAGGGGGCGTATGATGGAGACCCAGTACTTC.

The chain couples TRBV5-1 to TRBJ1-6; TRBD1 is a possible D gene (6 bases). CDR3 size: 15 residues. Deletions cut 2 bases from V and 6 bases from J, with 12 bases between. Germline assignment: CDR1 SGHRS and CDR2 YFSETQ. The CDR3 loop reads CASSFDRFGNSPLHF. DNA for the CDR3: TGCGCCAGCAGCTTCGACAGGTTCGGTAATTCACCCCTCCACTTT.

V and J are TRBV5-1 and TRBJ1-6; possible D gene TRBD1, 6 bases. V dropped 4 bases and J dropped 7 bases, with 18 bases sitting between them. The germline gives CDR1 SGHRS, CDR2 YFSETQ. The CDR3 extends over 16 amino acids. The CDR3 DNA follows: TGCGCCAGCAGCCCCCGGACCGGACAGCAGAATTCACCCCTCCACTTT. Translation gives CASSPRTGQQNSPLHF. Complete variable domain (other parts from reference TRBV5-1 and TRBJ1-6): KAGVTQTPRYLIKTRGQQVTLSCSPISGHRSVSWYQQTPGQGLQFLFEYFSETQRNKGNFPGRFSGRQFSNSRSEMNVSTLELGDSALYLCASSPRTGQQNSPLHFGNGTRLTVT.

V usage is TRBV28 and J usage is TRBJ2-3; 8 bases match TRBD2. The length of the CDR3 is 15 residues. In germline, CDR1 is MDHEN, CDR2 SYDVKM. The junction had 7 bases not matched to a gene; V was cut back by 6 bases and J by 2 bases. In nucleotides, the CDR3 is TGTGCCAGCAGCCCCCCGGGGGGGCTCACAGATACGCAGTATTTT. Amino acids: CASSPPGGLTDTQYF.

J is TRBJ2-2 and V is TRBV5-1; possible D gene TRBD2, 5 bases. This CDR3 is 15 amino acids long. Trimming stripped 0 bases from V and 7 bases from J, with 13 bases between. Looked up from germline, CDR1 is SGHRS and CDR2 is YFSETQ. The CDR3 region is CASSLEGGSDGELFF. DNA of the CDR3: TGCGCCAGCAGCTTGGAAGGCGGTAGCGACGGGGAGCTGTTTTTT. Supplemented by reference TRBV5-1 and TRBJ2-2, the full variable domain reads KAGVTQTPRYLIKTRGQQVTLSCSPISGHRSVSWYQQTPGQGLQFLFEYFSETQRNKGNFPGRFSGRQFSNSRSEMNVSTLELGDSALYLCASSLEGGSDGELFFGEGSRLTVL.

CDR3: CASSLSGGGTKNIQYF. The DNA of the CDR3 is TGTGCCAGCAGCTTAAGCGGGGGCGGGACCAAAAACATTCAGTACTTC. This chain uses TRBV11-2 with TRBJ2-4, with 8 bases identical to TRBD2. Trimming removed 2 bases from V and 2 bases from J; junction bases left unmatched: 5. CDR1 and CDR2 (germline): SGHAT, FQNNGV. CDR3 size: 16 residues.

J is TRBJ1-2 and V is TRBV5-8, with 8 positions matching TRBD1. From germline, CDR1 is SGHTS and CDR2 YDEGEE. The V gene end was trimmed by 4 bases and the J gene end by 3 bases; junction bases not matched to a gene: 5. There are 14 residues in the CDR3. CDR3 sequence: CASSDRDRYYGYTF. The CDR3 DNA reads TGTGCCAGCAGCGATCGGGACAGGTACTATGGCTACACCTTC.

The gene calls are TRBV18 and TRBJ2-6, with TRBD1 matching over 8 bases. This CDR3 is built from 18 residues. V trimming: 4 bases; J trimming: 0 bases; junction bases outside the gene matches: 8. CDR1 is KGHSH and CDR2 is LQKENI in the germline V gene. Written as DNA, the CDR3 is TGTGCCAGCTCACAGGGACAGGCCGACTTCTCTGGGGCCAACGTCCTGACTTTC. It specifies CASSQGQADFSGANVLTF.

This chain uses TRBV28 with TRBJ1-4, with 7 bases identical to TRBD1. The trim removed 11 bases at V and 8 bases at J, leaving 8 bases unmatched. The CDR3 covers 12 residues. CDR1 MDHEN and CDR2 SYDVKM come from the germline V gene. CDR3 region: CAAGGWEEKLFF. CDR3 in DNA: TGTGCCGCAGGGGGATGGGAGGAAAAACTGTTTTTT.